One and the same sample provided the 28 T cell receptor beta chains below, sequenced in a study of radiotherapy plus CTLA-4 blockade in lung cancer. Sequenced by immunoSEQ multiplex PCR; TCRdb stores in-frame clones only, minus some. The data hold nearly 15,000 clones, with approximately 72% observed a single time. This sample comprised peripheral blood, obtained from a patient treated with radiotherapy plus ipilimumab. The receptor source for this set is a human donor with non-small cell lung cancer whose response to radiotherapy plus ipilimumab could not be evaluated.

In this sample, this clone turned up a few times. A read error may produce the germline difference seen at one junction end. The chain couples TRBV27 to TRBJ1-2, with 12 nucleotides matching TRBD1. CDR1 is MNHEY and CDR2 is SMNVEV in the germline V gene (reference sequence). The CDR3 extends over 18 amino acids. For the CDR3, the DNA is TGTGCCAGCGCCGGGACAGGGGGCGAAGGGCATCCTAACTATGGCTACGCCTTC. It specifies CASAGTGGEGHPNYGYAF.

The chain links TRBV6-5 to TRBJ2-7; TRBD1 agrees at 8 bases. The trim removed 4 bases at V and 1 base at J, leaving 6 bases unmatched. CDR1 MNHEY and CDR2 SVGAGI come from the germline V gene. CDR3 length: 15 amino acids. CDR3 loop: CASSSPRDRSYEQYF. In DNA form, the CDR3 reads TGTGCCAGCAGTTCCCCCCGGGACAGGTCCTACGAGCAGTACTTC.

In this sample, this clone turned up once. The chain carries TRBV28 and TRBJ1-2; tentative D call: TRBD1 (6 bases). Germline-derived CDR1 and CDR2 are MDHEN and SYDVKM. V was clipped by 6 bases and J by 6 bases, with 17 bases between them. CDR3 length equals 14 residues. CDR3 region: CASRSGQNRDGYTF. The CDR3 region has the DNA TGTGCCAGCAGGAGCGGTCAAAACAGGGATGGCTACACCTTC.

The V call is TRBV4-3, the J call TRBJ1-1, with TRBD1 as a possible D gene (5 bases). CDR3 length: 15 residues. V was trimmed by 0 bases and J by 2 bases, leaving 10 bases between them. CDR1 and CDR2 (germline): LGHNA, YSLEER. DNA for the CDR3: TGCGCCAGCAGCCAAGAGGCGGGGCCCAACACTGAAGCTTTCTTT. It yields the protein CASSQEAGPNTEAFF.

This CDR3 is CASRLAATQYF. For the CDR3, the DNA is TGTGCCAGCCGACTAGCGGCCACGCAGTATTTT. V gene TRBV2 combines with J gene TRBJ2-3; 9 bases agree with TRBD2. CDR3 size: 11 residues. Germline V gene data show CDR1 as SNHLY and CDR2 as FYNNEI. Germline trimming cut 8 bases from V and 9 bases from J; bases unmatched to any gene: 3.

DNA of the CDR3: TGTGCCAGCTCACCAAATACAGGGGGCACTGAAGCTTTCTTT. Translating it yields CASSPNTGGTEAFF. The genes are TRBV18 and TRBJ1-1, with 8 bases lining up with TRBD1. The germline CDR1 and CDR2 sequences are KGHSH and LQKENI. Trimming took 2 bases from V and 4 from J; bases not matched to a gene: 3. CDR3 length: 14 amino acids.

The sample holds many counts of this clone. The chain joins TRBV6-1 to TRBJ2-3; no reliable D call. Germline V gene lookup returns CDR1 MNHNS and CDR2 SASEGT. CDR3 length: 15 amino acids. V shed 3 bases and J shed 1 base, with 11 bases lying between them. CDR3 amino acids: CASSDYSYRTDTQYF. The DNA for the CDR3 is TGTGCCAGCAGTGATTACTCCTACCGCACAGATACGCAGTATTTT.

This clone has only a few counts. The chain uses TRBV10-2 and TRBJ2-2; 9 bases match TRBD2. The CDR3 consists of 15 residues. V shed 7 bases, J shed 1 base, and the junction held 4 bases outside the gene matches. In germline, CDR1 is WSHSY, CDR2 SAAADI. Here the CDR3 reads CASTMTSGNTGELFF. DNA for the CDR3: TGCGCCAGCACGATGACTAGCGGGAACACCGGGGAGCTGTTTTTT.

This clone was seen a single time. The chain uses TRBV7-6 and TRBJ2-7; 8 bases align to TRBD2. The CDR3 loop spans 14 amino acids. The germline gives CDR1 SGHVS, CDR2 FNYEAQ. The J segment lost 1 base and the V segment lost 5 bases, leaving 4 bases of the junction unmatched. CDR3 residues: CASSPREGSYEQYF. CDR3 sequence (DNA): TGTGCCAGCAGCCCCCGGGAGGGGTCCTACGAGCAGTACTTC.

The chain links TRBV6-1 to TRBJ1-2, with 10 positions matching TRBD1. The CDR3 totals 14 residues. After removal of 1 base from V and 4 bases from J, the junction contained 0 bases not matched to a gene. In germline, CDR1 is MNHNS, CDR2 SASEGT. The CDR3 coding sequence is TGTGCCAGCAGTGAAGGGACAGGGGGCTATGGCTACACCTTC. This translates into CASSEGTGGYGYTF.

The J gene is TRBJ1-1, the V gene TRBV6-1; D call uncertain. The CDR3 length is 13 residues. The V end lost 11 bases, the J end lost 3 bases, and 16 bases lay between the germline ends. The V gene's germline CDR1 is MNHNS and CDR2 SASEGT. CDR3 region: CAGCLNKDTEAFF. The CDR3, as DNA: TGTGCCGGCTGCCTGAATAAAGACACTGAAGCTTTCTTT.

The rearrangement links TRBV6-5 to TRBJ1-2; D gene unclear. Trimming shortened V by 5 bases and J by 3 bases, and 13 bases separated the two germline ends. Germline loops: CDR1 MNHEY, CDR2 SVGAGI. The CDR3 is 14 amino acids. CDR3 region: CASSPRPGDYGYTF. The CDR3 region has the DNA TGTGCCAGCAGTCCCCGCCCCGGGGACTATGGCTACACCTTC.

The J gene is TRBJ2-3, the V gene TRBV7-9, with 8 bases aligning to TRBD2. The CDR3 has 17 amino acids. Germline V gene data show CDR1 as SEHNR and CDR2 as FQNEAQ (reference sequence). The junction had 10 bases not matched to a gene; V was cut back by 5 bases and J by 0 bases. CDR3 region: CASSRLVAGTSTDTQYF. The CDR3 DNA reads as TGTGCCAGCAGCCGTCTCGTAGCGGGAACTAGCACAGATACGCAGTATTTT.

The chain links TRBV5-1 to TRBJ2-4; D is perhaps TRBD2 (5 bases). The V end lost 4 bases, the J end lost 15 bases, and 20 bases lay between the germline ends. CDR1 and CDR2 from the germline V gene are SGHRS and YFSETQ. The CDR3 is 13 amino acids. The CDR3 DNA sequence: TGCGCCAGCAGCCCGATAGAGGGCCCGTTGTGGTACTTC. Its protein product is CASSPIEGPLWYF.

The CDR3 DNA sequence: TGTGCCAGCAGCTTAGACGGGGGGGAGACCCAGTACTTC. Translated, it gives CASSLDGGETQYF. The rearrangement joins TRBV7-2 to TRBJ2-5; 7 bases align to TRBD2. J gave up 5 bases and V 1 base, and 1 base lay outside the gene matches. The CDR3 is made up of 13 amino acids. The germline V gene encodes CDR1 SGHTA and CDR2 FQGNSA.

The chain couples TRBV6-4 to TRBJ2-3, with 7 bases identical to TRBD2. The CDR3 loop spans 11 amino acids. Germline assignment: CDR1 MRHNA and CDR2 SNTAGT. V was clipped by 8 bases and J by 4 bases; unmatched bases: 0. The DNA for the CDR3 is TGTGCCAGCCGGGGGGCAGATACGCAGTATTTT. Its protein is CASRGADTQYF.

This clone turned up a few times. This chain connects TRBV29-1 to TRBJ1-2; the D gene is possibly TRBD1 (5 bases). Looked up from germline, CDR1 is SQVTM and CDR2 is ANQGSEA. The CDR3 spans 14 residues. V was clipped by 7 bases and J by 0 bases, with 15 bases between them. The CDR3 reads CSAWGGVTNYGYTF. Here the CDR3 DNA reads TGCAGCGCTTGGGGCGGGGTAACTAACTATGGCTACACCTTC.

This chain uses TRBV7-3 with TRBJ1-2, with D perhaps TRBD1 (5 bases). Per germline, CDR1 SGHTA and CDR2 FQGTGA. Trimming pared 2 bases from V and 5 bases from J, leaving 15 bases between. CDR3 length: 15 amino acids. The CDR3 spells CASSLDGTGTYGYTF. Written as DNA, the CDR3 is TGTGCCAGCAGCTTAGACGGTACAGGAACATATGGCTACACCTTC.

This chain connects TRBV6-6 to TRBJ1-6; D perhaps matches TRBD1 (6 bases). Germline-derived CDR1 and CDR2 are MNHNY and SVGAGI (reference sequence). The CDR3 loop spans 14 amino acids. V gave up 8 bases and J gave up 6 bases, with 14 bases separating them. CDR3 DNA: TGTGCCAGCTCCGGACAGAATACTAATTCACCCCTCCACTTT. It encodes CASSGQNTNSPLHF.

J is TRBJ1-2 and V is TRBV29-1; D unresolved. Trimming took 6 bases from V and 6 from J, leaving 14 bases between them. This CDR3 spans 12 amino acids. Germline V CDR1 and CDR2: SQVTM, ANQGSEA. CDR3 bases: TGCAGCGTACTCGACTTGATGGATGGCTACACCTTC. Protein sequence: CSVLDLMDGYTF.

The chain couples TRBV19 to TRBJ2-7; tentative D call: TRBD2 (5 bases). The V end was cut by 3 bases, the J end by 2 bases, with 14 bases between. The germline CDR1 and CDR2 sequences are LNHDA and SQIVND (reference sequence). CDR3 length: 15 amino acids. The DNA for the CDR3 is TGTGCCAGTAGTATGGGTTGGCAGACTACCTACGAGCAGTACTTC. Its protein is CASSMGWQTTYEQYF. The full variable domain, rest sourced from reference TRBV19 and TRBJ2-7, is DGGITQSPKYLFRKEGQNVTLSCEQNLNHDAMYWYRQDPGQGLRLIYYSQIVNDFQKGDIAEGYSVSREKKESFPLTVTSAQKNPTAFYLCASSMGWQTTYEQYFGPGTRLTVT.

The CDR3 region is CSVEDTGGVQETQYF. CDR3 sequence (DNA): TGCAGCGTTGAAGATACCGGAGGGGTGCAAGAGACCCAGTACTTC. The rearrangement joins TRBV29-1 to TRBJ2-5; TRBD2 might be the D (6 bases). The CDR3 loop spans 15 amino acids. V lost 0 bases and J lost 2, with 13 bases in between. Germline loops: CDR1 SQVTM, CDR2 ANQGSEA.

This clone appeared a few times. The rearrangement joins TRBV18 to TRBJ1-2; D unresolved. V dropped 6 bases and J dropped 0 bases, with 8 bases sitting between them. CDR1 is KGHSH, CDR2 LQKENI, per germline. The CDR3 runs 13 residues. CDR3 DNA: TGTGCCAGCTCGTACAGCTCTAACTATGGCTACACCTTC. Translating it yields CASSYSSNYGYTF.

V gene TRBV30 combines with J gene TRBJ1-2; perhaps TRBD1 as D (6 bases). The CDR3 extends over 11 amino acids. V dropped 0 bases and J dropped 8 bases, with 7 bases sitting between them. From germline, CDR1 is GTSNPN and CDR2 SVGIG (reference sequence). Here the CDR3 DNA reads TGTGCCTGGAGTGTTGGGGGCGGCTACACCTTC. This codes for CAWSVGGGYTF.

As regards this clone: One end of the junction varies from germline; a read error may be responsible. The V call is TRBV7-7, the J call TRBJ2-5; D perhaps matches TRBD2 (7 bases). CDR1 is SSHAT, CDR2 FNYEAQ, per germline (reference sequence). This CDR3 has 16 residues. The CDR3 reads CASSQGGAGGGETQYF. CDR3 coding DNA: TGTGCTAGCAGCCAAGGGGGAGCTGGGGGGGGAGAGACCCAGTACTTC.

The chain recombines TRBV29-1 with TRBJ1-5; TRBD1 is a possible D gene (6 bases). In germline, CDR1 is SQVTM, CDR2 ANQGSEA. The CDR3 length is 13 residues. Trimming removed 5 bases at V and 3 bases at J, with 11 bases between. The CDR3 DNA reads TGCAGCGTTCTGACAGGTTACAATCAGCCCCAGCATTTT. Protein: CSVLTGYNQPQHF.

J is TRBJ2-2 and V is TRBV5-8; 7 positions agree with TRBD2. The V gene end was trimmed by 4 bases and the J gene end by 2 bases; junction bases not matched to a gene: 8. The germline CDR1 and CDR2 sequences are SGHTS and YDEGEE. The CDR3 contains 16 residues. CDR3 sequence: CASSQLSGPNTGELFF. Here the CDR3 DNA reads TGTGCCAGCAGCCAACTTAGCGGGCCTAACACCGGGGAGCTGTTTTTT.

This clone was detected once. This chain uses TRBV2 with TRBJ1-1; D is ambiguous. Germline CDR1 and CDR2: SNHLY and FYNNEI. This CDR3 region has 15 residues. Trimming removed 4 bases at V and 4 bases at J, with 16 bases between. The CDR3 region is CASSVIGVAGTEAFF. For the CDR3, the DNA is TGTGCCAGCAGTGTGATCGGGGTGGCGGGCACTGAAGCTTTCTTT.